The entry below describes one TCR beta chain. Its antigen is unidentified. Here immunoSEQ multiplex PCR was the method, and the copy in TCRdb shows in-frame clones only, minus some. The table has some 50,000 clones, about 70% seen once. The data belong to a study of cytotoxic CD8 clonotypes in ibrutinib-treated CLL. Germline CDR1 and CDR2: SNHLY and FYNNEI. This CDR3 comprises 15 residues. V shed 8 bases and J 3 bases; nucleotides not matched to a gene: 5. Notes on the study in general: In comparison with age-matched healthy donors, baseline clonality was higher and tracked circulating CD8+ T-cell counts. Public clonotypes occurred uncommonly; on treatment, they contracted or remained stable.

The clonotype originates from a human donor with chronic lymphocytic leukemia. Sequenced here: PBMCs, sampled after 12 months of ibrutinib treatment. The chain recombines TRBV2 with TRBJ2-1, with 12 bases identical to TRBD2. CDR3 protein: CASASGGAGYNEQFF. The CDR3 DNA reads as TGTGCCAGCGCTAGCGGGGGGGCAGGCTACAATGAGCAGTTCTTC.